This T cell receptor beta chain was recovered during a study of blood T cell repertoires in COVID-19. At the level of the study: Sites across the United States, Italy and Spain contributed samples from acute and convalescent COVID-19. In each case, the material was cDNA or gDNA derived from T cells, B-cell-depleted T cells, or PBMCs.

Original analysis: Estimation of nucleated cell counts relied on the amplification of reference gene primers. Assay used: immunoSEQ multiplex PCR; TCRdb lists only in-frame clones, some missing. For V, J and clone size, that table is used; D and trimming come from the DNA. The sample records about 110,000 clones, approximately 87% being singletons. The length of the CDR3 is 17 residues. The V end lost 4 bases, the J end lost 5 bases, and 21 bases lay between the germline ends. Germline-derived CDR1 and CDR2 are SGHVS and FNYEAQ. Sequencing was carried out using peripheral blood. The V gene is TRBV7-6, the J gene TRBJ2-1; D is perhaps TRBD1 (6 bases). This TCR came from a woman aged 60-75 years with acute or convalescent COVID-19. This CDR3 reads CASSSPQGLLFNNEQFF. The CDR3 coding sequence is TGTGCCAGCAGCTCTCCACAGGGCCTCCTGTTTAACAATGAGCAGTTCTTC.